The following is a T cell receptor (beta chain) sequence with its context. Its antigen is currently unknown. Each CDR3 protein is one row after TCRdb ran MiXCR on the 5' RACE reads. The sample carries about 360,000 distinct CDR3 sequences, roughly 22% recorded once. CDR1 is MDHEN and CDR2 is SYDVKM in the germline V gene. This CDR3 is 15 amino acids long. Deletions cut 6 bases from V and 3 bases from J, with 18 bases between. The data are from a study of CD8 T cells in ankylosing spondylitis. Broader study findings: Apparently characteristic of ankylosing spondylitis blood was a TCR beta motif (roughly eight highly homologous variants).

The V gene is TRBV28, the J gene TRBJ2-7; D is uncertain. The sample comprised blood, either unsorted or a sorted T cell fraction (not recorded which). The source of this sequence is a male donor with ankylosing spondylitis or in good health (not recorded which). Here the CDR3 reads CASRTDKRWVYEQYF. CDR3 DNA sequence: TGTGCCAGCAGAACCGACAAGAGATGGGTCTACGAGCAGTACTTC.